What follows are 11 T cell receptor beta chains derived from one specimen sequenced in a study of patients and donors after allogeneic stem cell transplantation. MiXCR, applied by TCRdb to the RT-PCR reads, yields one record per CDR3 protein. The sample carries about 76,000 distinct CDR3 sequences, around 27% recorded once. Sequencing used blood, either unsorted or a sorted T cell fraction (not recorded which). The source is a human donor who was either an allogeneic HSCT recipient or a stem cell or donor lymphocyte infusion donor (not recorded which). It is not recorded whose cells these are; they may come from a transplant donor.

In regard to this clonotype: This sequence may be a read error, since a much larger clone differs from it by one base. Since no conserved phenylalanine or tryptophan closes the CDR3, a read error is the likely cause. The rearrangement joins TRBV7-9 to TRBJ1-1; D remains ambiguous. CDR1 and CDR2 (germline): SEHNR, FQNEAQ (reference sequence). Deletions cut 5 bases from V and 4 bases from J, with 11 bases between. This CDR3 spans 13 amino acids. This CDR3 reads CASSPSAGTEAFL. CDR3 coding DNA: TGTGCCAGCAGCCCTTCAGCCGGCACTGAAGCTTTCTTG.

The V gene is TRBV7-9, the J gene TRBJ2-5, with TRBD1 identical over 9 bases. With 5 bases clipped from V and 3 bases from J, the junction kept 13 bases outside the gene matches. The CDR3 has 17 residues. Looked up from germline, CDR1 is SEHNR and CDR2 is FQNEAQ (reference sequence). The CDR3 reads CASSNTIVRDREETQYF. CDR3 coding DNA: TGTGCCAGCAGCAATACTATCGTCCGGGACAGGGAAGAGACCCAGTACTTC.

The chain carries TRBV12-3 or TRBV12-4 and TRBJ1-6, with D possibly matching TRBD1 (5 bases). V gave up 3 bases and J gave up 7 bases, with 10 bases separating them. The CDR3 runs 14 residues. CDR3 in amino acids: CASSLGGKNSPLHF. The DNA of the CDR3 is TGTGCCAGCAGTTTGGGGGGAAAGAATTCACCCCTCCACTTT.

In its sample, this clonotype was seen a few times. The chain joins TRBV29-1 to TRBJ1-1; D is perhaps TRBD1 (5 bases). In germline, CDR1 is SQVTM, CDR2 ANQGSEA. The CDR3 has 15 amino acids. V shed 3 bases and J shed 5 bases, with 19 bases lying between them. In DNA form, the CDR3 reads TGCAGCGTTGACTTATCTCCCTGGGGCCGTACTGAAGCTTTCTTT. It translates to CSVDLSPWGRTEAFF.

This clonotype was counted only a few times. The chain recombines TRBV12-5 with TRBJ1-5; 7 positions agree with TRBD1. The CDR3 has 14 amino acids. Germline trimming cut 5 bases from V and 4 bases from J; bases unmatched to any gene: 5. Germline V CDR1 and CDR2: LGHNT, FRNRAP. The CDR3 here is CASGTGQPNQPQHF. CDR3 DNA sequence: TGTGCTAGTGGTACGGGACAGCCTAATCAGCCCCAGCATTTT.

This clonotype was picked up a small number of times. The chain carries TRBV27 and TRBJ2-1; 7 nucleotides align to TRBD1. The CDR3 extends over 16 amino acids. The germline gives CDR1 MNHEY, CDR2 SMNVEV (reference sequence). V lost 5 bases and J lost 4; bases outside the gene matches: 11. Here the CDR3 reads CASSAQGPRLYNEQFF. The CDR3 DNA is TGTGCCAGCAGTGCACAGGGGCCTCGGCTTTACAATGAGCAGTTCTTC.

This clonotype was recorded many times. The chain couples TRBV25-1 to TRBJ1-2; maybe TRBD1 (5 bases). Trimming stripped 2 bases from V and 3 bases from J, with 10 bases between. Germline assignment: CDR1 MGHDK and CDR2 SYGVNS. The CDR3 totals 14 residues. The CDR3 region is CASSERPGYYGYTF. In DNA form, the CDR3 reads TGTGCCAGCAGTGAACGGCCAGGGTACTATGGCTACACCTTC.

CDR3 protein: CASSLQGNEQFF. The CDR3 coding sequence is TGCGCCAGCAGCTTGCAGGGCAATGAGCAGTTCTTC. This chain uses TRBV5-1 with TRBJ2-1, with D possibly TRBD1 on 5 matching bases. Between the trimmed V and J ends, which lost 1 base and 6 bases, there was a span of 5 bases. The CDR3 spans 12 residues. CDR1 is SGHRS and CDR2 is YFSETQ in the germline V gene.

The V and J genes are TRBV14 and TRBJ1-5; no firm D call. Germline CDR1 is SGHDN and CDR2 is FVKESK. This CDR3 has 13 amino acids. V dropped 0 bases and J dropped 4 bases, with 4 bases sitting between them. Here the CDR3 reads CASSQDLNQPQHF. Here the CDR3 DNA reads TGTGCCAGCAGCCAAGATCTGAATCAGCCCCAGCATTTT.

In this sample, this clonotype turned up a few times. The V gene is TRBV3-1, the J gene TRBJ2-7, with D possibly matching TRBD2 (6 bases). The CDR3 is 13 amino acids. Germline lookup yields CDR1 LGHDT and CDR2 YNNKEL (reference sequence). V lost 0 bases and J lost 5, with 8 bases in between. CDR3 sequence (DNA): TGTGCCAGCAGCCAAGAGTGGAGGGACGAGCAGTACTTC. It yields the protein CASSQEWRDEQYF.

In this sample, this clonotype turned up many times. The chain links TRBV3-1 to TRBJ1-1; D uncertain. V was cut by 4 bases and J by 6 bases, with 12 bases left in between. Germline values: CDR1 LGHDT, CDR2 YNNKEL (reference sequence). This CDR3 has 13 amino acids. CDR3 amino acids: CASSPHYGAEAFF. As DNA, the CDR3 is TGTGCCAGCAGCCCCCACTACGGCGCTGAAGCTTTCTTT.